The 21 T cell receptor beta chains presented below share a single source sample, sequenced in a study of vaccination and CD4 T cells after COVID-19. Cultured CD4+ T-cell DNA underwent Oncomine TCR Beta short-read sequencing. TCRdb reprocessed the PCR reads with MiXCR, giving one entry per CDR3 protein. Here the sample spans more than 12,000 distinct CDR3 sequences, 53% being singletons. Treatment in this sample: approximately nine-day PBMC culture with coronavirus spike peptide pools or control peptides (ViraFEST assay). These receptors' targets are unknown. The material was CD4+ T cells from blood, cultured in vitro, obtained before SARS-CoV-2 vaccination. Every receptor here comes from a human donor who had recovered from COVID-19.

The table lists this clonotype with a few counts. The chain uses TRBV20-1 and TRBJ2-2; TRBD2 agrees at 9 bases. The CDR3 runs to 16 residues. V lost 4 bases to trimming and J lost 7 bases; unmatched junction nucleotides: 13. CDR1 is DFQATT and CDR2 is SNEGSKA in the germline V gene (reference sequence). This CDR3 is CSAKADSGTSFGELFF. CDR3 DNA: TGCAGTGCTAAAGCAGATTCGGGGACTAGCTTCGGGGAGCTGTTTTTT.

This clonotype occurred a few times. The V and J genes are TRBV6-2 or TRBV6-3 and TRBJ2-5; the D gene is possibly TRBD2 (5 bases). Germline assignment: CDR1 MNHEY and CDR2 SVGEGT. V dropped 6 bases and J dropped 5 bases, with 16 bases sitting between them. The CDR3 runs 14 residues. This CDR3 reads CASSNQWRGETQYF. The CDR3 DNA sequence: TGTGCCAGCAGCAACCAGTGGCGCGGGGAGACCCAGTACTTC.

The chain joins TRBV6-5 to TRBJ2-1; weak D call: TRBD2 (6 bases). The CDR3 has 17 amino acids. V gave up 0 bases and J gave up 1 base, with 13 bases separating them. CDR1 and CDR2 (germline): MNHEY, SVGAGI. The CDR3 spells CASSYSDGTASYNEQFF. In DNA, the CDR3 is TGTGCCAGCAGTTACTCGGACGGGACTGCGTCCTACAATGAGCAGTTCTTC.

The chain employs TRBV28 and TRBJ2-1; TRBD2 matches 8 bases. Germline lookup yields CDR1 MDHEN and CDR2 SYDVKM. V lost 5 bases, J lost 2 bases, and 2 bases stayed unmatched. The length of the CDR3 is 14 residues. Here the CDR3 DNA reads TGTGCCAGCAGTACGGGACTAGCCTACAATGAGCAGTTCTTC. Its protein is CASSTGLAYNEQFF. Complete variable domain (other parts from reference TRBV28 and TRBJ2-1): DVKVTQSSRYLVKRTGEKVFLECVQDMDHENMFWYRQDPGLGLRLIYFSYDVKMKEKGDIPEGYSVSREKKERFSLILESASTNQTSMYLCASSTGLAYNEQFFGPGTRLTVL.

This chain uses TRBV12-3 or TRBV12-4 with TRBJ1-5; TRBD1 agrees at 7 bases. CDR3 length: 14 amino acids. V dropped 1 base and J dropped 7; count of bases not matched to a gene: 4. The CDR3: CASSLVAGGQPQHF. CDR3 in DNA: TGTGCCAGCAGTTTAGTGGCAGGGGGACAGCCCCAGCATTTT.

The V and J genes are TRBV24-1 and TRBJ2-7; D assignment may be TRBD1 or TRBD2 (5 bases each). Per germline, CDR1 KGHDR and CDR2 SFDVKD. The ends were cut back, 4 bases at V and 6 bases at J, with 6 bases in the middle. The CDR3 is 11 residues long. CDR3 loop: CATSDGAEQYF. CDR3 in DNA: TGTGCCACCAGTGACGGGGCCGAGCAGTACTTC.

The rearrangement joins TRBV21-1 to TRBJ2-4; the table's D gene call, TRBD1, was not cross checked with the DNA. TRBV21-1 has pseudogene status. The CDR3 is 17 amino acids. In DNA form, the CDR3 reads TGTGCCAGCAGCCCCCGTGAGCAATGGGGCGCCAAAAACATTCAGTACTTC. It codes for CASSPREQWGAKNIQYF.

This clonotype was observed a handful of times. V gene TRBV2 combines with J gene TRBJ2-7; 9 positions match TRBD1. This CDR3 contains 16 residues. Germline loops: CDR1 SNHLY, CDR2 FYNNEI. V lost 5 bases and J lost 5; bases outside the gene matches: 13. The DNA of the CDR3 is TGTGCCAGCAGTTTAGGACAGGGGCAGATACCCAACGAGCAGTACTTC. It encodes CASSLGQGQIPNEQYF.

This chain joins TRBV28 and TRBJ2-5; TRBD2 is a possible D gene (5 bases). Deletions cut 7 bases from V and 3 bases from J, with 6 bases between. The CDR3 is 11 residues long. Germline-derived CDR1 and CDR2 are MDHEN and SYDVKM. The chain's CDR3 is CASNGKETQYF. The CDR3 region has the DNA TGTGCCAGCAACGGGAAAGAGACCCAGTACTTC.

The CDR3 coding sequence is TGTGCCAGCAGCTTTCGCGGGAGCTCCGGGGAGCTGTTTTTT. Amino acids: CASSFRGSSGELFF. This chain connects TRBV7-9 to TRBJ2-2; TRBD2 agrees at 7 bases. The junction had 4 bases not matched to a gene; V was cut back by 3 bases and J by 6 bases. Germline CDR1 SEHNR, CDR2 FQNEAQ (reference sequence). The CDR3 runs 14 residues.

In this sample, this clonotype turned up a few times. The J gene is TRBJ1-5, the V gene TRBV25-1, with D unclear. CDR1 is MGHDK, CDR2 SYGVNS, per germline. This CDR3 is 14 amino acids long. Trimming stripped 2 bases from V and 9 bases from J, with 14 bases between. The chain's CDR3 is CASSEPRSQGPQHF. The CDR3 DNA follows: TGTGCCAGCAGTGAACCCAGGTCGCAAGGGCCCCAGCATTTT.

V is TRBV21-1 and J is TRBJ2-5; the table's D gene call, TRBD1, was not cross checked with the DNA. TRBV21-1 is labeled a pseudogene. The length of the CDR3 is 13 residues. Here the CDR3 reads CASSTPRRETQYF. The CDR3 coding sequence is TGTGCCAGCAGCACCCCTAGAAGGGAGACCCAGTACTTC.

This clonotype was recorded a few times. The chain links TRBV7-9 to TRBJ1-5; D is unresolved. Trimming cost V 2 bases and J 6 bases, with 5 bases left between them. CDR1 and CDR2 (germline): SEHNR, FQNEAQ (reference sequence). The CDR3 runs to 12 residues. The CDR3 protein is CASSLSSQPQHF. The CDR3 DNA reads as TGTGCCAGCAGCTTAAGTAGTCAGCCCCAGCATTTT.

This chain uses TRBV20-1 with TRBJ2-5, with 12 bases aligning to TRBD2. From germline, CDR1 is DFQATT and CDR2 SNEGSKA (reference sequence). The CDR3 runs 14 residues. V lost 4 bases, J lost 5 bases, and 5 bases stayed unmatched. The CDR3 nucleotides are TGCAGTGCTAAAAGACTAGCGGGAGTCGAGACCCAGTACTTC. It is translated as CSAKRLAGVETQYF.

J is TRBJ2-1 and V is TRBV2, with D uncertain. Germline CDR1 reads SNHLY; CDR2 reads FYNNEI. Trimming shortened V by 6 bases and J by 7 bases, and 7 bases separated the two germline ends. This CDR3 spans 11 amino acids. The CDR3 loop reads CASSGKNEQFF. As DNA, the CDR3 is TGTGCCAGCAGCGGCAAGAATGAGCAGTTCTTC.

This chain uses TRBV19 with TRBJ2-2; D not resolved. The germline V gene encodes CDR1 LNHDA and CDR2 SQIVND (reference sequence). The CDR3 length is 14 residues. V was trimmed by 5 bases and J by 1 base, leaving 8 bases between them. CDR3 in DNA: TGTGCCAGTAGTCCCCAAGTGAACACCGGGGAGCTGTTTTTT. Amino acids: CASSPQVNTGELFF.

This clonotype was detected once. This chain uses TRBV10-2 with TRBJ2-1, with TRBD2 identical over 13 bases. Looked up from germline, CDR1 is WSHSY and CDR2 is SAAADI. This CDR3 is 14 amino acids long. V lost 6 bases to trimming and J lost 10 bases; unmatched junction nucleotides: 6. DNA for the CDR3: TGCGCCAGCAGAACTAGCGGGAGGGTTTCGGAGCAGTTCTTC. Protein: CASRTSGRVSEQFF.

This rearrangement joins TRBV7-2 to TRBJ1-1, with a possible D match to TRBD1 (5 bases). The germline V gene has CDR1 SGHTA and CDR2 FQGNSA. Trimming took 5 bases from V and 1 from J, leaving 14 bases between them. The CDR3 totals 15 residues. The CDR3 protein is CASSRPYRQNTEAFF. The DNA of the CDR3 is TGTGCCAGCAGCCGTCCATACAGGCAGAACACTGAAGCTTTCTTT.

CDR3: CSVEVGLNTEAFF. CDR3 sequence (DNA): TGCAGCGTTGAAGTAGGCCTGAACACTGAAGCTTTCTTT. The chain couples TRBV29-1 to TRBJ1-1, with D hard to call. The V gene's germline CDR1 is SQVTM and CDR2 ANQGSEA. V gave up 1 base and J gave up 0 bases, with 6 bases separating them. CDR3 size: 13 residues. Combining the CDR3 with reference TRBV29-1 and TRBJ1-1 gives the whole variable domain SAVISQKPSRDICQRGTSLTIQCQVDSQVTMMFWYRQQPGQSLTLIATANQGSEATYESGFVIDKFPISRPNLTFSTLTVSNMSPEDSSIYLCSVEVGLNTEAFFGQGTRLTVV.

This clonotype was found a few times. The chain joins TRBV2 to TRBJ2-3; D perhaps matches TRBD2 (5 bases). Deletions cut 3 bases from V and 3 bases from J, with 10 bases between. CDR1 and CDR2 (germline): SNHLY, FYNNEI. CDR3 length equals 14 residues. CDR3 amino acids: CASSDWTPTDTQYF. The CDR3 nucleotides are TGTGCCAGCAGTGACTGGACTCCAACAGATACGCAGTATTTT. Full variable domain (outside the CDR3, taken from reference TRBV2 and TRBJ2-3): EPEVTQTPSHQVTQMGQEVILRCVPISNHLYFYWYRQILGQKVEFLVSFYNNEISEKSEIFDDQFSVERPDGSNFTLKIRSTKLEDSAMYFCASSDWTPTDTQYFGPGTRLTVL.

This CDR3 reads CASSVGTEYNEQFF. Here the CDR3 DNA reads TGTGCCAGCAGCGTAGGGACGGAATACAATGAGCAGTTCTTC. The gene calls are TRBV9 and TRBJ2-1; D is undetermined. V was trimmed by 0 bases and J by 4 bases, leaving 8 bases between them. The CDR3 contains 14 residues. Germline CDR1 reads SGDLS; CDR2 reads YYNGEE. The full variable domain, with the rest looked up from reference TRBV9 and TRBJ2-1, is DSGVTQTPKHLITATGQRVTLRCSPRSGDLSVYWYQQSLDQGLQFLIQYYNGEERAKGNILERFSAQQFPDLHSELNLSSLELGDSALYFCASSVGTEYNEQFFGPGTRLTVL.